This note documents a single T cell receptor beta chain sequence. The clone's antigen remains unknown. Base quality data are lacking; no much larger clone is found one base away. The library was built by means of the immunoSEQ multiplex PCR assay. For the multiplex PCR, a mixture combining 60 forward primers for TCR Vbeta segments and 13 reverse primers for TCR Jbeta segments was used. The CDR3 region of rearranged TCR beta genes was amplified from genomic DNA with a multiplex PCR assay. The Illumina HiSeq System was used to sequence the amplified TCR beta libraries as 87-base-pair reads. In the original analysis: In a later analysis, tens of millions of unique TCR beta chains were counted across the 500 to 850 repertoires, and some 10 million of these chains were shared by at least two donors. To remove PCR and sequencing errors, raw reads were error-corrected and collapsed into unique sequences using a nearest-neighbor algorithm that merged closely related sequences. To assign V, D and J gene segments, CDR3 sequences were aligned to IMGT reference sequences. For a sequence to be retained, a match of at least six nucleotides to both a V gene segment and a J gene segment was required. A rearrangement was called productive if the CDR3 had no stop codons and remained in frame with V and J, and every other rearrangement was called non-productive. CDR3 was defined by IMGT convention, running from the second conserved V-encoded cysteine to the conserved J-encoded phenylalanine. In an earlier analysis of around 600 of the donors, sequences lacking an unambiguous match to a single V gene segment were excluded. In an earlier analysis of almost 600 of the donors, a V segment was called functional when productive rearrangements were above 56.7%, and segregating when the standard deviation between donors exceeded 5%. A statistical classification framework was built to diagnose cytomegalovirus status from the catalog of TCR beta chain sequences. V and J gene assignment, in a later analysis, came from comparing TCR nucleotide sequences with IMGT/GENE-DB human TR gene sequences. In a later analysis, CDR3 sequences and most-parsimonious VDJ recombination scenarios were assigned using the TCRdist pipeline. In a later analysis, each TCR beta chain was defined by its CDR3 amino acid sequence together with its V-gene family, and reads without a unique V-gene family were excluded. In a later analysis, 450 to 600 highly shared, low-generation-probability nucleotide sequences were removed to address suspected cross-contamination and a sequencing artifact. In a later analysis, a clonal expansion index was calculated for each public chain from normalized within-repertoire ranks of inferred template counts. In a later analysis, generation probabilities were computed using a VDJ recombination model fitted to out-of-frame rearrangements, and the results were checked against IGoR. A later analysis scored TCR-TCR, TCR-HLA and TCR-CMV co-occurrence with hypergeometric tests, applying a repertoire-size bias correction to TCR pairs. In a later analysis, false discovery rates were estimated by permuting HLA or CMV assignments 20 times. In a later analysis, co-occurring TCRs were grouped using DBSCAN, and TCRdist sequence similarity was added for clustering within HLA-allele-positive subsets. Repertoires with fewer than 30,000 or more than 120,000 public chains, plus five repertoires with anomalous nucleotide sharing, were excluded from co-occurrence clustering. Held by TCRdb, this immuneACCESS table contains in-frame sequences only and omits some clones. Under half of the omission traces to an unresolved V gene where checked; the cause of the rest is unknown. V and J calls and clone size are copied from that table; D and trimming were computed from the DNA. This sample gives about 140,000 clones in total; 75% to 85% of them show up just once. The ten biggest clones cover 6.2% of the sample.

Trimming at the junction amounts to 0 bases on V and 5 bases on J, and the germline ends lie 14 bases apart. From cysteine to phenylalanine, the CDR3 is 15 amino acids long. CDR3 DNA only is kept here, 45 bases in frame from base 1. The germline V gene yields SGHRS for CDR1 and YFSETQ for CDR2. The source of the sample is a study of cytomegalovirus exposure and HLA in healthy donors (TCRdb year 2017). The study in broad terms: According to an earlier analysis of 587 of the donors, 200 million or so T cells yielded some 120 million unique TCR beta sequences and 276 Gb of sequence data. An early release covering roughly 600 HLA-typed donors comprised roughly 300 gigabases of sequencing data and around 86 million unique TCR sequences. The genetic ancestry cluster associated with self-reported Caucasian donors included 81% of the roughly 360 genotyped donors. The study was designed to test whether signatures of past pathogen exposure could be identified by cataloging public T cell receptors. The study profiled the T cell repertoires of fewer than 850 subjects by immunosequencing and related them to cytomegalovirus serostatus. Along with the roughly 710-subject first cohort, a separate validation cohort of over 90 different subjects was used. High-throughput TCR immunosequencing, statistical association of individual TCRs with disease status, and machine learning were combined to predict cytomegalovirus infection status. In a later analysis, previously published TCR beta repertoires from 600 to 850 donors were re-analyzed and high-resolution HLA genotyping was added so that TCR occurrence patterns could be studied. Rather than drawing on any new phenotypic data, the later analysis identified candidate immune exposures from TCR beta sequences and the way those sequences occurred across donors. To decide whether each TCR beta V gene segment behaved as functional or pseudogenic, an earlier analysis of some 600 of the donors relied on high-throughput TCR beta sequencing. Donor age, sex, ethnicity and CMV serostatus were collected together with the repertoire data. A later genetic analysis took genome-wide SNP genotypes for about three fifths of the roughly 700 donors and used that subset as a discovery cohort. Every repertoire in the discovery cohort had been generated on one and the same sequencing platform. HLA typing covered class I and class II loci at four-digit resolution. The number of typed donors differed by locus: about 629-630 for A, B, C, DRB1 and DQB1; approximately 530 for DQA1; 606 for DPA1; and around 450 for DPB1. Roughly 5 DR-DQ haplotypes were handled as single units for association and clustering, since linkage in the cohort was strong. Among 398 genotyped donors of the cohort, an average of approximately 220,000 unique TCR beta nucleotide sequences was sequenced per donor, of which roughly 18% were non-productive. The paper as a whole reports these results and caveats: Specific HLA alleles were associated with 18,000 or so TCR beta sequences at a false discovery rate of 0.05 in a later analysis. Broadly in line with IMGT annotations, most TCR beta V segments showed up in productive rearrangements about 87% or about 30% of the time in an earlier analysis of about 500 of the donors. It was suggested by the authors that the approach could potentially be generalized to other disease states and immunological phenotypes. Because counts were too low, some 17 rarely observed V segments, including chromosome 9 orphons, were left out of the earlier analysis of several hundred of the donors. A further reported finding was that TCR beta sequences accurately predicted the HLA-A and HLA-B alleles for most subjects in the first cohort. The 87-base-pair reads could not distinguish some IMGT-functional V segments, including TRBV6-2 and TRBV6-3, so those segments were excluded. In the study, approximately 150 TCR beta chains were listed as associated with cytomegalovirus. According to a later genetic analysis, donors in an Asian-associated ancestry cluster had fewer N-insertions in productive TCRs than the approximately 630-donor mean. Several of the top co-occurrence clusters appeared to be linked to parvovirus B19, influenza, CMV and Epstein-Barr virus, according to a later analysis. Linkage disequilibrium might explain the correlated functional status among segregating V segments, but an unknown experimental factor could not be excluded. An association between a missense DCLRE1C variant and V-gene and J-gene trimming of TCR beta chains was found in a later genetic analysis and replicated in an independent cohort. In this cohort, only TCR beta chains were sequenced, and detectable features were limited by the absence of alpha or paired-chain data. In both the original and validation cohorts, the classifier was reported to diagnose cytomegalovirus status with high specificity and sensitivity. Across donors, most TCR sequences were observed very rarely, whereas some public TCRs were present in many individuals. According to a later analysis, TCR association rates differed among HLA loci, with DRB1 alleles showing the most associated TCRs and HLA-C alleles showing the fewest. In a later analysis, most CMV-associated TCR beta chains were found to appear HLA-restricted, with HLA associations seemingly driven largely by CMV exposure. A group of highly shared sequence variants was considered likely to be a technical artifact of the sequencing pipeline. In vitro tests confirmed that three of the cytomegalovirus-associated TCR beta chains recognize cytomegalovirus antigens. In a later analysis, HLA-associated TCR beta chains were found to be more clonally expanded and to have lower generation probabilities than equally common non-associated chains. For the cohort, immune exposure information was limited to CMV serostatus. Roughly uniform sequencing depth across donors was assumed in presence/absence analyses, although this assumption may not hold. When HLA alleles, especially DR and DQ, strongly co-occurred, attributing TCR associations to individual alleles was difficult. HLA typing was unavailable for some donors at each locus, so association tests used only the typed subset.

In total, approximately 700 healthy bone marrow donors made up the cohort. At the time of sampling, all cohort members were nominally healthy, though unrecorded immune exposures were likely present. The donor tested CMV seropositive, placing the donor among the 310 or so seropositive members of the cohort. A peripheral blood sample was provided by each donor, and peripheral blood mononuclear cells were used for TCR beta sequencing. The Qiagen DNeasy Blood Extraction Kit was used to extract genomic DNA from the blood cell samples. This TCR came from a woman aged 35 to 49 in good health and CMV-seropositive. The sample was PBMCs. Here the chain combines TRBV5-1 and TRBJ1-1, with a weak D call of TRBD1 (6 bases match). The CDR3 protein sequence reads: CASSLDGTGSTEAFF. The DNA is TGCGCCAGCAGCTTGGATGGTACAGGGAGTACTGAAGCTTTCTTT.